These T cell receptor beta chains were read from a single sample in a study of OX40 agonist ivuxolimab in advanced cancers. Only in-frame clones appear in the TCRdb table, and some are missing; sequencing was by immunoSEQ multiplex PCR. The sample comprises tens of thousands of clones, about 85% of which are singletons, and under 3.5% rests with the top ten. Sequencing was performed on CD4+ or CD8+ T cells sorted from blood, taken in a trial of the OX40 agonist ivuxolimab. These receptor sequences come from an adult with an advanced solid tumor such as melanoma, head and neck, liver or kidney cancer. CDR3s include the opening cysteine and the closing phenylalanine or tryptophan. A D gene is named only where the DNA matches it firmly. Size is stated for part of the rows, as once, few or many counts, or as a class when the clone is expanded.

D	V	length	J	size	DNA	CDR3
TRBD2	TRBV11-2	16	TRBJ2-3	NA	TGTGCCAGCAGCTTAGAAGTAGCGGGAGTGTCTGATACGCAGTATTTT	CASSLEVAGVSDTQYF
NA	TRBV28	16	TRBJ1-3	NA	TGTGCCAGCAGTTTAAGTCCGGGGCTCTCTGGAAACACCATATATTTT	CASSLSPGLSGNTIYF
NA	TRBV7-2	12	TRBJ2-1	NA	TGTGCCAGCAGCTTTTATGTCAATGAGCAGTTCTTC	CASSFYVNEQFF
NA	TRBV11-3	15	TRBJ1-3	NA	TGTGCCAGCAGCTTACAGGGACGCTCTGGAAACACCATATATTTT	CASSLQGRSGNTIYF
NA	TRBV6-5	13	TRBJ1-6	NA	TGTGCCAGCAGAGGGACATCCCATTCACCCCTCCACTTT	CASRGTSHSPLHF
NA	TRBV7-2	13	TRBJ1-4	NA	TGTGCCAGCAGCAAGAGTACAAATGAAAAACTGTTTTTT	CASSKSTNEKLFF
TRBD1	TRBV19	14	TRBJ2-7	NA	TGTGCCAGTAGTAAACGGACAGGGGGCTACGAGCAGTACTTC	CASSKRTGGYEQYF
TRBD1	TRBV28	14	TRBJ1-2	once	TGTGCCAGCAGTTGGGGACAGGACATTTATGGCTACACCTTC	CASSWGQDIYGYTF
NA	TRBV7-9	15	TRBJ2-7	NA	TGTGCCAGCAGCTTAGTAGTCGGGGTCTTCTACGAGCAGTACTTC	CASSLVVGVFYEQYF
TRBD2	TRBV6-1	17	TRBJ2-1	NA	TGTGCCAGCAGTGAAGAGATTAGCGGGGGCACCTACAATGAGCAGTTCTTC	CASSEEISGGTYNEQFF
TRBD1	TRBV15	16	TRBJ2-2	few	TGTGCCACCAGCAGAGCAGGACAGGGGGCCACCGGGGAGCTGTTTTTT	CATSRAGQGATGELFF
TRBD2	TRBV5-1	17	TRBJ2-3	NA	TGCGCCAGCAGCTCCGGGACTAGCGGGGGGGCGGCAGATACGCAGTATTTT	CASSSGTSGGAADTQYF
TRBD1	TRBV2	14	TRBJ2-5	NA	TGTGCCAGCAGTGAGCAACAGGGGTGGGAGACCCAGTACTTC	CASSEQQGWETQYF
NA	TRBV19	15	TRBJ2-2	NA	TGTGCCAGTACCGAGTGGCGGGCCAACACCGGGGAGCTGTTTTTT	CASTEWRANTGELFF
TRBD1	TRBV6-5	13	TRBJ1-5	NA	TGTGCCAGCAGCTCAAATAGGGACAGGGGAATCCATTTT	CASSSNRDRGIHF
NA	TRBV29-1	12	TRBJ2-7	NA	TGCAGCGTTGGCAAGCCTGGCTACGAGCAGTACTTC	CSVGKPGYEQYF
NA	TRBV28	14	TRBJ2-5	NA	TGTGCCAGCAGCATCGGACGGAGAGGGGAGACCCAGTACTTC	CASSIGRRGETQYF
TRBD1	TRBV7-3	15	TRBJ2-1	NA	TGTGCCAGCAGCCGAGAGGGACAGGGGTTAAATGAGCAGTTCTTC	CASSREGQGLNEQFF
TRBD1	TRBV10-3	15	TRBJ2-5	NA	TGTGCCATCAGTGGGTCGGGACAGGGGGGGGAGACCCAGTACTTC	CAISGSGQGGETQYF
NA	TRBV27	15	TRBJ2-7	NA	TGTGCCAGCAGTTCTCAGGGTCACAGCTCCTACGAGCAGTACTTC	CASSSQGHSSYEQYF
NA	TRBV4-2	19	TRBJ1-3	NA	TGTGCCAGCAGCCAAATTGGCCCCTTCCAGGGAAACTCTGGAAACACCATATATTTT	CASSQIGPFQGNSGNTIYF
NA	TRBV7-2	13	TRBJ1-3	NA	TGTGCCAGCAGCTTAAGCTCTGGAAACACCATATATTTT	CASSLSSGNTIYF
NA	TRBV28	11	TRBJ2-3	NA	TGTGCCAGCAGTTTGGGAGATACGCAGTATTTT	CASSLGDTQYF
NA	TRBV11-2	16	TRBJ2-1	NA	TGTGCCAGCAGCTTTGGAGACAGGCGTTCCTACAATGAGCAGTTCTTC	CASSFGDRRSYNEQFF
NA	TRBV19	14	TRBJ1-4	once	TGTTCTCGGCGAGATGCCAGATATAATGAAAAACTGTTTTTT	CSRRDARYNEKLFF
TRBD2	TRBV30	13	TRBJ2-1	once	TGTGCCTGGAGGCTAGCGGGAGCGGATGAGCAGTTCTTC	CAWRLAGADEQFF
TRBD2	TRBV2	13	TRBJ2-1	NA	TGTGCCAGCAGGTCTAGCGGGAGCAATGAGCAGTTCTTC	CASRSSGSNEQFF
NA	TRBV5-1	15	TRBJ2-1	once	TGCGCCAGCAGCTTGGCCACGAGTAGCGACAATGAGCAGTTCTTC	CASSLATSSDNEQFF
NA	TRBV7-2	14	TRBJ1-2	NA	TGTGCCAGCAGCTTAGTCCCCAGGGACAACGGCTACACCTTC	CASSLVPRDNGYTF
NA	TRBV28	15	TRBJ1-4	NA	TGTGCCAGCAGTCCCTCGTTGGGCGCGTATGAAAAACTGTTTTTT	CASSPSLGAYEKLFF
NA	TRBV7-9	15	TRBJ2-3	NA	TGTGCCAGCAGCTCCCTCGTGGGACGGGGAGATACGCAGTATTTT	CASSSLVGRGDTQYF
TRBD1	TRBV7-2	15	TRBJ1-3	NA	TGTGCCAGCAGCGCCTCGACAGGGATTGGAAACACCATATATTTT	CASSASTGIGNTIYF
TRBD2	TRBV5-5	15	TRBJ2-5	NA	TGTGCCAGCAGCGGCGGGGGGACGTACCAAGAGACCCAGTACTTC	CASSGGGTYQETQYF
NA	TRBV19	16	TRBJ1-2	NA	TGTGCCAGTAGTATAAATGCCGGAATCGGGCCCTATGGCTACACCTTC	CASSINAGIGPYGYTF
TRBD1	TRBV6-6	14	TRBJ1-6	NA	TGTGCCAGCAGTGGGGACAGGAAAGATTCACCCCTCCACTTT	CASSGDRKDSPLHF
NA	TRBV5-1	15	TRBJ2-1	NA	TGCGCCAGCAGCCCCGCCTTGGAGCCCTACAATGAGCAGTTCTTC	CASSPALEPYNEQFF